This T cell receptor (beta chain) was profiled in a study of spatial heterogeneity in lung cancer. Study-level results: Tumors with more nonsynonymous mutations had more expanded intratumoral alpha and beta TCRs.

TCRdb reprocessed the 5' RACE reads with MiXCR, giving one entry per CDR3 protein. The repertoire holds around 7,500 distinct CDR3 sequences, over 15% seen once, with around 12% in the top ten. This clonotype occurred a few times. Its antigen remains unidentified. Time point specified: sample taken at primary tumor resection. There were roughly 72 donors, all of them untreated patients with early-stage non-small cell lung cancer. The input for sequencing was lung tumor tissue, taken at surgery. This TCR came from a female donor with early-stage non-small cell lung cancer.

The CDR3 sequence: CATTRTGSNTEAFF. CDR3 nucleotides: TGTGCCACCACGAGGACAGGGTCCAACACTGAAGCTTTCTTT. The rearrangement uses TRBV7-9 and TRBJ1-1, with 8 bases lining up with TRBD1. This CDR3 is built from 14 residues. V lost 10 bases to trimming and J lost 2 bases; unmatched junction nucleotides: 9. Germline CDR1 reads SEHNR; CDR2 reads FQNEAQ (reference sequence).